This TCR beta chain originates from a study of blood T cell repertoires in COVID-19 (dated by TCRdb to about 2020). In terms of the full investigation: The collaborator samples originated in the United States, Italy and Spain and spanned the acute and convalescent phases of COVID-19. The repertoires were made available in a free public database intended to serve as a resource for research on the immune response to SARS-CoV-2. The samples were drawn from two sources: the first 160 participants of the ongoing ImmuneRACE study, and over 950 subjects contributed by 6 global collaborators. The dataset comprised deeply sampled blood TCRbeta repertoires from subjects exposed to, actively infected with, or recovered from COVID-19. The prospective study material was composed of cDNA or gDNA derived from T cells, B-cell-depleted T cells, or PBMCs. Where available, HLA class I and class II types were obtained from metadata supplied by the sample provider rather than from assay-based typing. Sample metadata almost always included a de-identified subject ID, COVID-19 status, age in years and sex. Broad study findings and their caveats: The amount of clinical and demographic metadata varied by source and participant and was provided uncurated.

TCRbeta CDR3 regions were amplified from genomic DNA by means of the immunoSEQ Assay, a bias-controlled multiplex PCR. The paper's data handling went like this. Within the assay, amplification of reference gene primers was used to estimate how many nucleated cells each sample contained. To quantify the absolute abundance of each unique TCRbeta CDR3 rearrangement, sequence reads were collapsed and filtered. For each sample, productive Simpson clonality was calculated by taking the square root of Simpson's diversity index across productive rearrangements. The immuneACCESS repertoire file appears here via TCRdb, limited to in-frame rearrangements. These files lack a portion of the clones; in checked studies, under half of the deficit traces to unresolved V genes, and the cause of the others is not known. V and J calls and clone size are as listed in that table; D and trimming were resolved from the DNA. Counted in this sample were about 50,000 clones; about nine tenths of them appeared once. Jointly, the top ten make up roughly 15% of the sample.

The germline V gene specifies KGHDR as CDR1 and SFDVKD as CDR2. The CDR3 spans 15 residues, from the cysteine through the phenylalanine. The sequence is cut down to CDR3 DNA, 45 bases in frame from base 1. V lost 7 bases and J lost 6 bases, and the count of bases not matched to a germline gene is 10. Collaborating institutions collected whole blood in K2EDTA tubes following their own protocols. For TCRbeta analysis, collaborators shipped samples as frozen whole blood, isolated PBMCs, or DNA extracted from either of those sample types. In the case of this clone: Its specific antigen is unknown. No much larger clonotype is one base removed from it; base qualities were not supplied.

The chain joins TRBV24-1 to TRBJ2-2; TRBD1 fits 7 bases in the junction. The sequenced material came from peripheral blood. The receptor was isolated from a man aged 55 to 70 with active or convalescent COVID-19. The CDR3 reads CATSKQGYEAGELFF. Here is the DNA: TGTGCCACCAGCAAACAGGGGTATGAAGCCGGGGAGCTGTTTTTT.